This TCR beta chain was profiled in a study of T cell clonotyping in hematopoietic cell transplantation. This CDR3 is 14 amino acids long. The ends were cut back, 6 bases at V and 4 bases at J, with 14 bases in the middle. CDR1 is SGHRS and CDR2 is YFSETQ in the germline V gene. Generated by immunoSEQ multiplex PCR, the TCRdb table keeps only in-frame clones and is missing some. The table lists 49,000 or so clones, roughly 80% of them singletons, with roughly 5.7% in the top ten. Time point noted: recipient sample about 28 days before transplant, after cytoreduction. The chain recombines TRBV5-1 with TRBJ2-1; a possible D gene is TRBD2 (5 bases). The sequenced sample was peripheral blood mononuclear cells, obtained before stem cell transplant. The TCR comes from a man in his fifties or sixties with myelodysplastic syndrome. Some clones in this sample may be carry-over from other donors' samples. This chain's CDR3 is CASTTTTGYNEQFF. CDR3 nucleotide sequence: TGCGCCAGCACCACGACCACGGGGTACAATGAGCAGTTCTTC.